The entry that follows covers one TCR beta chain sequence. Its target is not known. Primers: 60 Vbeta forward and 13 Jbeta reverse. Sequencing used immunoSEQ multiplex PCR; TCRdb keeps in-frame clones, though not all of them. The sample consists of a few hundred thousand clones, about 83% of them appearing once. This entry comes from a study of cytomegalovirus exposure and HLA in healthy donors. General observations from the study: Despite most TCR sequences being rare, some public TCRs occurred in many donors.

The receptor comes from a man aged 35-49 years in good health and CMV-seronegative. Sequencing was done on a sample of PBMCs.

The CDR3 is CASSPLSGGPHEQYF. The CDR3 DNA follows: TGTGCCAGCAGCCCCCTCTCGGGAGGCCCCCACGAGCAGTACTTC. This chain links TRBV4-2 with TRBJ2-7; 7 nucleotides agree with TRBD2. With V trimmed by 4 bases and J by 5 bases, 11 bases remained unmatched. This CDR3 contains 15 residues. Germline CDR1 is LGHNA and CDR2 is YNFKEQ.